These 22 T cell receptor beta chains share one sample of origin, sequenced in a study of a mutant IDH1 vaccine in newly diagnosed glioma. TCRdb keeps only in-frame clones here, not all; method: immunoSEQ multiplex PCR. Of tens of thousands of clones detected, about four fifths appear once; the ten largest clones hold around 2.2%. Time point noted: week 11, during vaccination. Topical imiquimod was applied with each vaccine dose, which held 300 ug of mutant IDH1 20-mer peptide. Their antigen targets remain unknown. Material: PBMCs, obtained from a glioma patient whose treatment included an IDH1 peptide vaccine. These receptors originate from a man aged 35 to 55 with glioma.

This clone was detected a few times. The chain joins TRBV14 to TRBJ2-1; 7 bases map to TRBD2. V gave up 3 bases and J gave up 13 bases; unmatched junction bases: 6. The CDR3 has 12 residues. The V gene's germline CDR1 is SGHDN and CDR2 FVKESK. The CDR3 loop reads CASSQSGMGQFF. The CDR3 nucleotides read TGTGCCAGCAGCCAGAGCGGGATGGGACAGTTCTTC.

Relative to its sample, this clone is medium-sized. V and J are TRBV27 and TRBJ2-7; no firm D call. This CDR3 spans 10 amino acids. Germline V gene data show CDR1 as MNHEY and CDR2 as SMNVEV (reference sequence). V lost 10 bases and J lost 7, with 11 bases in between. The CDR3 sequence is CATRRSEQYF. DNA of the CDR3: TGTGCCACCAGGCGCAGTGAGCAGTACTTC.

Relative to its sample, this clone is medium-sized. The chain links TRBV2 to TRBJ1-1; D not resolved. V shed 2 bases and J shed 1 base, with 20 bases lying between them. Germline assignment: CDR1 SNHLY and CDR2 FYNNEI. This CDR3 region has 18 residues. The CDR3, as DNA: TGTGCCAGCAGTGAATATTTTATTGGCGCCCCAGGGAACACTGAAGCTTTCTTT. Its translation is CASSEYFIGAPGNTEAFF.

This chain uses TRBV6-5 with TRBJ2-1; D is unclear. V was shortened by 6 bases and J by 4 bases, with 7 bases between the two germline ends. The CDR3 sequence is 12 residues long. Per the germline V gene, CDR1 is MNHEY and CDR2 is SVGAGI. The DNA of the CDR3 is TGTGCCAGCAGGTCCGTATACAATGAGCAGTTCTTC. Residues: CASRSVYNEQFF.

CDR3 residues: CASSPRQGGSGYTF. The DNA of the CDR3 is TGTGCCAGCAGCCCGAGACAGGGAGGGTCTGGCTACACCTTC. The J gene is TRBJ1-2, the V gene TRBV14; 7 bases match TRBD1. V trimming: 4 bases; J trimming: 7 bases; junction bases outside the gene matches: 9. Germline lookup yields CDR1 SGHDN and CDR2 FVKESK. The CDR3 is 14 residues long.

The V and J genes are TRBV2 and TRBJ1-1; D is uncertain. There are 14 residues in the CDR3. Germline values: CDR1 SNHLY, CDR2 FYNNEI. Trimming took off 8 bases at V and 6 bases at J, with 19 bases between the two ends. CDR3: CASLSEGKIAEAFF. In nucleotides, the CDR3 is TGTGCCAGCCTTTCGGAAGGGAAAATCGCTGAAGCTTTCTTT.

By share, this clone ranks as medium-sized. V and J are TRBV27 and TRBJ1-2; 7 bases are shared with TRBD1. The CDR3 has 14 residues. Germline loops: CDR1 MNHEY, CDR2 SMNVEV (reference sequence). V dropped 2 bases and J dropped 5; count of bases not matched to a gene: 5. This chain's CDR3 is CASSLTSGGYGYTF. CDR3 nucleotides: TGTGCCAGCAGTTTAACATCAGGGGGTTATGGCTACACCTTC.

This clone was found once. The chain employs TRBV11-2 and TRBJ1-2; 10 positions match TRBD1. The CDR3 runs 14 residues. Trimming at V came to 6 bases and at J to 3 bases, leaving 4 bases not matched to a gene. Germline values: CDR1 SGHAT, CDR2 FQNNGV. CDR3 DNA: TGTGCCAGCAGGAGGACAGGGGGGGACTATGGCTACACCTTC. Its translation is CASRRTGGDYGYTF.

The CDR3 loop is CASSLGLAGADTQYF. The CDR3 DNA reads TGTGCCAGCAGCCTGGGACTAGCGGGAGCAGATACGCAGTATTTT. The V and J genes are TRBV7-9 and TRBJ2-3; 14 bases are a match to TRBD2. The CDR3 runs to 15 residues. V trimming: 5 bases; J trimming: 4 bases; junction bases outside the gene matches: 2. Germline-derived CDR1 and CDR2 are SEHNR and FQNEAQ (reference sequence). Full variable domain (outside the CDR3, taken from reference TRBV7-9 and TRBJ2-3): DTGVSQNPRHKITKRGQNVTFRCDPISEHNRLYWYRQTLGQGPEFLTYFQNEAQLEKSRLLSDRFSAERPKGSFSTLEIQRTEQGDSAMYLCASSLGLAGADTQYFGPGTRLTVL.

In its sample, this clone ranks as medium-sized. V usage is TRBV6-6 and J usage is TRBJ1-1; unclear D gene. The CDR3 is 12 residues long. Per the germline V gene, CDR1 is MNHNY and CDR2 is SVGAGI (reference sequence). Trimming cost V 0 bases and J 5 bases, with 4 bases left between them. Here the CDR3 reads CASSYSVTEAFF. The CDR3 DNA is TGTGCCAGCAGTTACTCGGTGACTGAAGCTTTCTTT.

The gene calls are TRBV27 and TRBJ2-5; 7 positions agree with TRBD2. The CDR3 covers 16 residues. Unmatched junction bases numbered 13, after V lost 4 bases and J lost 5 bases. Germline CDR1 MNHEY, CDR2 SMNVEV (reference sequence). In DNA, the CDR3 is TGTGCCAGCAGTTCTTGGACTAGTTCGGGCGTTGAGACCCAGTACTTC. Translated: CASSSWTSSGVETQYF.

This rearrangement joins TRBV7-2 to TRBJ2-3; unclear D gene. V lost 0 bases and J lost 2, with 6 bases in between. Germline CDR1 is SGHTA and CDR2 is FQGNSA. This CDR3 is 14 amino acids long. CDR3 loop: CASSLATFTDTQYF. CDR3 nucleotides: TGTGCCAGCAGCTTAGCGACTTTCACAGATACGCAGTATTTT.

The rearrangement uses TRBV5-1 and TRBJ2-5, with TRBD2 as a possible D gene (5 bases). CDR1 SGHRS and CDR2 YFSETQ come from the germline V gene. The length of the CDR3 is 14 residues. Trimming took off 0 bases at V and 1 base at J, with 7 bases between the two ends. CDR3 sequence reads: CASSLDSVQETQYF. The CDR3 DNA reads TGCGCCAGCAGCTTGGATAGCGTCCAAGAGACCCAGTACTTC.

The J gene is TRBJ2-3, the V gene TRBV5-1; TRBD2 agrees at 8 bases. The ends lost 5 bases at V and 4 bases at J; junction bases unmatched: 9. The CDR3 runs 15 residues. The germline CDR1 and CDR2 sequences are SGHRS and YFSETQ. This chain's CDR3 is CASSRIAGGADTQYF. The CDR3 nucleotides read TGCGCCAGCAGTCGTATTGCGGGAGGAGCAGATACGCAGTATTTT.

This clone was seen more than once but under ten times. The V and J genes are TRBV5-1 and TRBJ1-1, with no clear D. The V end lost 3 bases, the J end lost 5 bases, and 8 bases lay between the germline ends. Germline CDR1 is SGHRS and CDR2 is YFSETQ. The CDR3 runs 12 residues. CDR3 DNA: TGCGCCAGCAGCTACGGGTCGACTGAAGCTTTCTTT. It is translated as CASSYGSTEAFF.

The CDR3 region has the DNA TGTGCCAGCAGCTTAACGTTGGGGTTTGGGGCCAACGTCCTGACTTTC. Translation: CASSLTLGFGANVLTF. This chain links TRBV7-3 with TRBJ2-6; D remains ambiguous. This CDR3 comprises 16 residues. The germline V gene has CDR1 SGHTA and CDR2 FQGTGA. V shed 0 bases and J shed 3 bases, with 9 bases lying between them.

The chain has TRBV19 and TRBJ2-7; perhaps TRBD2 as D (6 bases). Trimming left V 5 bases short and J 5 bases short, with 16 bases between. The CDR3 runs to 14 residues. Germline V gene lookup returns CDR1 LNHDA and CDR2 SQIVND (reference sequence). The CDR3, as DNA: TGTGCCAGTAGTCAGAGCGGGTGGGGAGACGAGCAGTACTTC. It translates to CASSQSGWGDEQYF. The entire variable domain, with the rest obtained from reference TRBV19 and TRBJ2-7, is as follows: DGGITQSPKYLFRKEGQNVTLSCEQNLNHDAMYWYRQDPGQGLRLIYYSQIVNDFQKGDIAEGYSVSREKKESFPLTVTSAQKNPTAFYLCASSQSGWGDEQYFGPGTRLTVT.

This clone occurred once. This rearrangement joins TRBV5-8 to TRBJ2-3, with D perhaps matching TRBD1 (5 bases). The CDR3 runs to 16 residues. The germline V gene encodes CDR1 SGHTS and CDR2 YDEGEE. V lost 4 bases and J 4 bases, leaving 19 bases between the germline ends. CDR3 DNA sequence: TGTGCCAGCAGCCCCAAGGCAGCAGGGTGGGCAGATACGCAGTATTTT. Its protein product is CASSPKAAGWADTQYF.

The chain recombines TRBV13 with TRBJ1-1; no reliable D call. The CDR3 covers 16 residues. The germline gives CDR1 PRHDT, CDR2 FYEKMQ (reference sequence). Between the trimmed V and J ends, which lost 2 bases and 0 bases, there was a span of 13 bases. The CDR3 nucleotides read TGTGCCAGCAGCTTAATGAAGAATTCCATGAACACTGAAGCTTTCTTT. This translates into CASSLMKNSMNTEAFF.

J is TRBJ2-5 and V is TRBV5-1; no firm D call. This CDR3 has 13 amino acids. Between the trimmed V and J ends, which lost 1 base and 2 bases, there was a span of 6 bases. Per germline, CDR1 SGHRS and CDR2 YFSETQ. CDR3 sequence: CASSLSFQETQYF. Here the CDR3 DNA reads TGCGCCAGCAGCTTGTCCTTTCAAGAGACCCAGTACTTC.

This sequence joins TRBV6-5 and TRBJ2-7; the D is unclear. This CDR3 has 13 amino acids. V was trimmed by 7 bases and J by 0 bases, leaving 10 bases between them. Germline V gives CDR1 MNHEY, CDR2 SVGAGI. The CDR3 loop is CASKALSSYEQYF. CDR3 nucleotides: TGTGCCAGCAAGGCCCTGAGCTCCTACGAGCAGTACTTC.

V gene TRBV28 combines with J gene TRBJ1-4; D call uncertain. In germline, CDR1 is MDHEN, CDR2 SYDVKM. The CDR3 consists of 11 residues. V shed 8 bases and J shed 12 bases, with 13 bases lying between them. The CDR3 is CASGPPRELFF. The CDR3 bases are TGTGCCAGCGGTCCCCCGCGGGAACTGTTTTTT.